The rows below give T cell receptor beta chains drawn from one sample of a study of cytomegalovirus exposure and HLA in healthy donors. Clones were sequenced by immunoSEQ multiplex PCR, and TCRdb holds only the in-frame ones, with some missing. This table has roughly 150,000 clones, 75% to 85% appearing once. The sample consisted of PBMCs. Receptors were obtained from a girl aged 2 to 9 in good health and CMV-seropositive. Each CDR3 is given with its conserved first and last residue. Each record gives: clone size, J gene, D gene, V gene, CDR3 DNA, CDR3 protein. D genes are given only for firm matches. A clone size is listed for some rows: how often the clone was seen (once, few, many), or a class if it is expanded.

size: once
J: TRBJ1-2
D: TRBD1
V: TRBV30
DNA: TGTGCCTGGAGTGTACCTGTGACAGGGGGTAGATATGGCTACACCTTC
CDR3: CAWSVPVTGGRYGYTF

size: NA
J: TRBJ2-1
D: TRBD2
V: TRBV5-1
DNA: TGCGCCAGCAGCTTGGTAACTAGCGGCCTAGACTACAATGAGCAGTTCTTC
CDR3: CASSLVTSGLDYNEQFF

size: NA
J: TRBJ2-5
D: TRBD1
V: TRBV6-1
DNA: TGTGCCAGCAGTGTTAGACAGGGAAGCCAAGAGACCCAGTACTTC
CDR3: CASSVRQGSQETQYF

size: NA
J: TRBJ2-3
D: NA
V: TRBV9
DNA: TGTGCCAGCAGCGTAGCAGCGACGGCAGATACGCAGTATTTT
CDR3: CASSVAATADTQYF

size: NA
J: TRBJ2-1
D: TRBD2
V: TRBV18
DNA: TGTGCCAGCTCACCGCGGGAGGCCTTCTACAATGAGCAGTTCTTC
CDR3: CASSPREAFYNEQFF

size: NA
J: TRBJ1-1
D: NA
V: TRBV30
DNA: TGTGCCTGGATCCCACGTGTAGCGTACACTGAAGCTTTCTTT
CDR3: CAWIPRVAYTEAFF

size: NA
J: TRBJ2-5
D: TRBD2
V: TRBV10-3
DNA: TGTGCCATCAGTGGAGACGCGGGACTAGCGGTTCAGACCCAGTACTTC
CDR3: CAISGDAGLAVQTQYF

size: few
J: TRBJ1-5
D: TRBD1
V: TRBV5-1
DNA: TGCGCCAGCAGCCCACAGGGGAATCAGCCCCAGCATTTT
CDR3: CASSPQGNQPQHF

size: NA
J: TRBJ2-2
D: TRBD2
V: TRBV28
DNA: TGTGCCAGCAGTTTAGACACCACAGAGATACTAGCGGGAGACCACGGGGAGCTGTTTTTT
CDR3: CASSLDTTEILAGDHGELFF

size: NA
J: TRBJ2-7
D: NA
V: TRBV4-1
DNA: TGCGCCAGCAGCCAAGAGGTGGGCAGGGGACCCTACGAGCAGTACTTC
CDR3: CASSQEVGRGPYEQYF

size: NA
J: TRBJ1-1
D: NA
V: TRBV4-1
DNA: TGCGCCAGCACTAATTACAGGGAGACTGAAGCTTTCTTT
CDR3: CASTNYRETEAFF

size: NA
J: TRBJ2-1
D: TRBD2
V: TRBV9
DNA: TGTGCCAGCAGCCCAGCGGGAGGCCCCCTATGGATGGATGAGCAGTTCTTC
CDR3: CASSPAGGPLWMDEQFF

size: NA
J: TRBJ2-2
D: NA
V: TRBV19
DNA: TGTGCCAGTAGTATTCTAGCGACCACCGGGGAGCTGTTTTTT
CDR3: CASSILATTGELFF

size: NA
J: TRBJ2-2
D: TRBD2
V: TRBV29-1
DNA: TGCAGCGCAAGCGGGGAGAACACCGGGGAGCTGTTTTTT
CDR3: CSASGENTGELFF

size: NA
J: TRBJ1-5
D: NA
V: TRBV7-2
DNA: TGTGCCAGCAGCTTCGGGACTGGGGGGAATCAGCCCCAGCATTTT
CDR3: CASSFGTGGNQPQHF

size: NA
J: TRBJ1-2
D: NA
V: TRBV5-4
DNA: TGTGCCAGCAGCTGGAACAGCTTCTATGGCTACACCTTC
CDR3: CASSWNSFYGYTF

size: NA
J: TRBJ2-1
D: NA
V: TRBV27
DNA: TGTGCCAGCAGCGGCGGGATACCCTCATACAATGAGCAGTTCTTC
CDR3: CASSGGIPSYNEQFF

size: medium-sized
J: TRBJ2-6
D: TRBD2
V: TRBV10-3
DNA: TGTGCCATCAGTGAGCGGGAGGGCTCTGGGGCCAACGTCCTGACTTTC
CDR3: CAISEREGSGANVLTF

size: NA
J: TRBJ2-7
D: NA
V: TRBV18
DNA: TGTGCCAGCACACCGGGAGCTGGGGCCTACGAGCAGTACTTC
CDR3: CASTPGAGAYEQYF

size: NA
J: TRBJ1-2
D: NA
V: TRBV27
DNA: TGTGCCAGCGGCTTCAGGAACTATGGCTACACCTTC
CDR3: CASGFRNYGYTF

size: NA
J: TRBJ2-7
D: TRBD2
V: TRBV13
DNA: TGTGCCAGCAGCTCGGGACTAGCGGGAGGCGAGCAGTACTTC
CDR3: CASSSGLAGGEQYF

size: NA
J: TRBJ2-3
D: NA
V: TRBV2
DNA: TGTGCCACCCGAGAGGTAGATACGCAGTATTTT
CDR3: CATREVDTQYF

size: NA
J: TRBJ1-1
D: TRBD1
V: TRBV5-1
DNA: TGCGCCAGCAGCGTAGGACAGGTCCGATCACTCCTCTCCGCCATGAACACTGAAGCTTTCTTT
CDR3: CASSVGQVRSLLSAMNTEAFF

size: few
J: TRBJ2-7
D: TRBD2
V: TRBV2
DNA: TGTGCCAGCATTCTACCGGGACTAGCGTCTCAGCAGTACTTC
CDR3: CASILPGLASQQYF

size: NA
J: TRBJ2-7
D: TRBD2
V: TRBV9
DNA: TGTGCCAGCAGCGCCAGACTAGCGGGAATCGACGAGCAGTACTTC
CDR3: CASSARLAGIDEQYF

size: NA
J: TRBJ1-5
D: NA
V: TRBV6-1
DNA: TGTGCCAGCAGTGAAGGCGGGGCGCCCCAGCATTTT
CDR3: CASSEGGAPQHF

size: NA
J: TRBJ2-7
D: NA
V: TRBV30
DNA: TGTGCCTGGAGTGTACAGGCTGCCTACGAGCAGTACTTC
CDR3: CAWSVQAAYEQYF

size: once
J: TRBJ2-5
D: NA
V: TRBV7-8
DNA: TGTGCCAGCACCCTTAACCAAGAGACCCAGTACTTC
CDR3: CASTLNQETQYF

size: NA
J: TRBJ1-1
D: NA
V: TRBV6-4
DNA: TGTGCCAGCAGTGTGGTCCGGAGGGTGGGCACTGAAGCTTTCTTT
CDR3: CASSVVRRVGTEAFF

size: NA
J: TRBJ1-1
D: NA
V: TRBV25-1
DNA: TGTGCCAGCAGTGATTCCCCAACTGAAGCTTTCTTT
CDR3: CASSDSPTEAFF

size: NA
J: TRBJ2-7
D: TRBD1
V: TRBV6-5
DNA: TGTGCCAGCAGTTACTCGACAGGGGGCCGCTACGAGCAGTACTTC
CDR3: CASSYSTGGRYEQYF

size: NA
J: TRBJ2-3
D: NA
V: TRBV10-2
DNA: TGCGCCAGCAGTGATTGGGCAGGGAATGGAGATACGCAGTATTTT
CDR3: CASSDWAGNGDTQYF

size: NA
J: TRBJ1-2
D: NA
V: TRBV30
DNA: TGTGCCTGGAGTGTACAGGGAGCAGGCTACACCTTC
CDR3: CAWSVQGAGYTF

size: NA
J: TRBJ2-7
D: TRBD1
V: TRBV10-3
DNA: TGTGCCATCAGTGAGATCGTGGGTCACAGGGGGCTGACCTACGAGCAGTACTTC
CDR3: CAISEIVGHRGLTYEQYF

size: NA
J: TRBJ1-3
D: TRBD1
V: TRBV11-3
DNA: TGTGCCAGCAGCCTAACAGGGGCTGGAAACACCATATATTTT
CDR3: CASSLTGAGNTIYF

size: NA
J: TRBJ1-1
D: TRBD1
V: TRBV28
DNA: TGTGCCAGCATCATGACAGGGGGGAACACTGAAGCTTTCTTT
CDR3: CASIMTGGNTEAFF

size: few
J: TRBJ2-5
D: TRBD2
V: TRBV9
DNA: TGTGCCAGCAGCACCCGGGGGGGGGCCCAAGAGACCCAGTACTTC
CDR3: CASSTRGGAQETQYF

size: NA
J: TRBJ1-1
D: NA
V: TRBV28
DNA: TGTGCCAGCAGTCCACCTTCCATGGGGGGGTGGGCTGAAGCTTTCTTT
CDR3: CASSPPSMGGWAEAFF

size: NA
J: TRBJ2-1
D: TRBD2
V: TRBV29-1
DNA: TGCAGCGTTGGGACTAGCGGAGTTGTAAGCTCCTACAATGAGCAGTTCTTC
CDR3: CSVGTSGVVSSYNEQFF

size: NA
J: TRBJ2-7
D: TRBD2
V: TRBV13
DNA: TGTGCCAGCAGCTTAGCGGGGGGAGTAGGGGAGCAGTACTTC
CDR3: CASSLAGGVGEQYF

size: NA
J: TRBJ1-5
D: NA
V: TRBV5-5
DNA: TGTGCCAGCAGCTTGGCCATAGGGGGACCCCAGCCCCAGCATTTT
CDR3: CASSLAIGGPQPQHF

size: once
J: TRBJ2-1
D: TRBD2
V: TRBV7-3
DNA: TGTGCCAGCAGCTTTTCTAGCGGGGCCAATGAGCAGTTCTTC
CDR3: CASSFSSGANEQFF

size: NA
J: TRBJ2-3
D: TRBD2
V: TRBV30
DNA: TGTGCCTGGGGACTAGCGGGACTCACAGATACGCAGTATTTT
CDR3: CAWGLAGLTDTQYF

size: NA
J: TRBJ1-5
D: TRBD1
V: TRBV30
DNA: TGTGCCTACCACACAGGGGGGCCAGCCCAGCATTTT
CDR3: CAYHTGGPAQHF